The 28 T cell receptor beta chains in this list originate from one sample, sequenced in a study of blood T cell repertoires in COVID-19. Assay used: immunoSEQ multiplex PCR; TCRdb lists only in-frame clones, some missing. The sample has some 90,000 clones, roughly 70% seen once. The sample comprised peripheral blood. These receptors were obtained from a woman aged 55-69 years in a cohort sampled during active or convalescent COVID-19.

V gene TRBV5-1 combines with J gene TRBJ2-1; 9 bases line up with TRBD2. The CDR3 extends over 16 amino acids. Losses at the gene ends were 3 bases for V and 4 bases for J; bases not matched to a gene: 8. Germline V gene data show CDR1 as SGHRS and CDR2 as YFSETQ. The CDR3, as DNA: TGCGCCAGCAGCTGGTTTAGCGGGGGAAGTTACAATGAGCAGTTCTTC. Protein product: CASSWFSGGSYNEQFF. Drawing the rest from reference TRBV5-1 and TRBJ2-1, the complete variable domain is KAGVTQTPRYLIKTRGQQVTLSCSPISGHRSVSWYQQTPGQGLQFLFEYFSETQRNKGNFPGRFSGRQFSNSRSEMNVSTLELGDSALYLCASSWFSGGSYNEQFFGPGTRLTVL.

This chain uses TRBV7-9 with TRBJ2-5, with D possibly being TRBD2 (6 bases). CDR3 length equals 15 residues. Per germline, CDR1 SEHNR and CDR2 FQNEAQ (reference sequence). The V end was cut by 0 bases, the J end by 5 bases, with 13 bases between. Here the CDR3 reads CASSLARDSLETQYF. CDR3 sequence (DNA): TGTGCCAGCAGCTTAGCCCGGGACTCCCTTGAGACCCAGTACTTC.

The rearrangement joins TRBV5-1 to TRBJ2-7; 7 bases are shared with TRBD1. This CDR3 region has 17 residues. Germline assignment: CDR1 SGHRS and CDR2 YFSETQ. Trimming cost V 3 bases and J 2 bases; bases outside gene matches: 14. The DNA for the CDR3 is TGCGCCAGCAGCTCCTTGGGACCGGGACAGTCTCCCTACGAGCAGTACTTC. Its translation: CASSSLGPGQSPYEQYF.

The chain couples TRBV6-6 to TRBJ1-1, with D uncertain. This CDR3 spans 15 amino acids. Per germline, CDR1 MNHNY and CDR2 SVGAGI (reference sequence). The V gene lost 0 bases and the J gene lost 1 base, with 9 bases spanning the gap. This chain's CDR3 is CASSYSAGSNTEAFF. CDR3 DNA: TGTGCCAGCAGTTACTCAGCAGGTTCGAACACTGAAGCTTTCTTT.

The chain combines TRBV12-1 with TRBJ2-3; TRBD2 reflects the table's D call only, with no check against the DNA. TRBV12-1 is tagged as a pseudogene. The CDR3 length is 17 residues. Here the CDR3 DNA reads TGTGCCAGCAGCTTTGTGGGGGCTAGCGGGATCACAGATACGCAGTATTTT. As protein: CASSFVGASGITDTQYF.

In this sample, this clone turned up once. The chain is built from TRBV11-2 and TRBJ2-3; weak D call: TRBD2 (5 bases). V lost 5 bases to trimming and J lost 9 bases, with 15 bases between them. The germline CDR1 and CDR2 sequences are SGHAT and FQNNGV. This CDR3 region has 13 residues. The CDR3 bases are TGTGCCAGCAGCCCAATAGGCAGGAGGACGCAGTATTTT. Its protein product is CASSPIGRRTQYF.

The chain has TRBV7-9 and TRBJ2-3, with 10 bases lining up with TRBD2. The CDR3 contains 15 residues. Germline loops: CDR1 SEHNR, CDR2 FQNEAQ (reference sequence). J gave up 6 bases and V 3 bases, and 6 bases lay outside the gene matches. CDR3 coding DNA: TGTGCCAGCAGCTTTGCTAGCGGGGGAGGGGATACGCAGTATTTT. This translates into CASSFASGGGDTQYF.

This clone has more than one count but fewer than ten. V gene TRBV7-9 combines with J gene TRBJ1-5; unclear D gene. This CDR3 contains 16 residues. The V and J ends lost 3 bases and 5 bases respectively, with 17 bases between them. Germline V gives CDR1 SEHNR, CDR2 FQNEAQ (reference sequence). The CDR3 coding sequence is TGTGCCAGCAGCTTTTCGGCCGGGAACGCGCATCAGCCCCAGCATTTT. Protein: CASSFSAGNAHQPQHF.

This rearrangement joins TRBV6-1 to TRBJ1-4, with TRBD1 as a possible D gene (5 bases). Trimming stripped 0 bases from V and 10 bases from J, with 15 bases between. Germline values: CDR1 MNHNS, CDR2 SASEGT. The CDR3 consists of 15 residues. The CDR3 is CASSEARSGGGKLFF. CDR3 DNA sequence: TGTGCCAGCAGTGAAGCGCGATCGGGGGGTGGAAAACTGTTTTTT.

This sequence joins TRBV28 and TRBJ1-6; D may be TRBD1 (5 bases). From germline, CDR1 is MDHEN and CDR2 SYDVKM. V was clipped by 1 base and J by 9 bases, with 10 bases between them. The CDR3 sequence is 14 residues long. In nucleotides, the CDR3 is TGTGCCAGCAGTTTATTCGGGGGGACTTCACCCCTCCACTTT. Translation: CASSLFGGTSPLHF.

V and J are TRBV6-2 or TRBV6-3 and TRBJ2-3; 11 bases match TRBD2. CDR1 is MNHEY, CDR2 SVGEGT, per germline. The V gene end was trimmed by 5 bases and the J gene end by 5 bases; junction bases not matched to a gene: 6. This CDR3 is 15 amino acids long. CDR3: CASSATSGGLDTQYF. The CDR3 region has the DNA TGTGCCAGCAGTGCCACTAGCGGGGGATTAGATACGCAGTATTTT.

V gene TRBV29-1 combines with J gene TRBJ2-5, with 7 bases identical to TRBD1. Germline loops: CDR1 SQVTM, CDR2 ANQGSEA. This CDR3 is 13 amino acids long. Trimming removed 4 bases from V and 1 base from J; junction bases left unmatched: 3. CDR3 amino acids: CSVARTGQETQYF. The CDR3 bases are TGCAGCGTTGCCAGGACAGGCCAAGAGACCCAGTACTTC. Based on the CDR3 plus reference TRBV29-1 and TRBJ2-5, the full variable domain is SAVISQKPSRDICQRGTSLTIQCQVDSQVTMMFWYRQQPGQSLTLIATANQGSEATYESGFVIDKFPISRPNLTFSTLTVSNMSPEDSSIYLCSVARTGQETQYFGPGTRLLVL.

The chain is built from TRBV9 and TRBJ1-1, with 12 bases matching TRBD1. CDR1 is SGDLS and CDR2 is YYNGEE in the germline V gene. V trimming: 3 bases; J trimming: 4 bases; junction bases outside the gene matches: 13. The CDR3 is made up of 18 amino acids. The DNA for the CDR3 is TGTGCCAGCAGCGCCCACCCCGGGACAGGGGGCTTGGGCACTGAAGCTTTCTTT. Residues: CASSAHPGTGGLGTEAFF.

The rearrangement joins TRBV6-5 to TRBJ2-5; D call uncertain. The V gene's germline CDR1 is MNHEY and CDR2 SVGAGI. V gave up 5 bases and J gave up 5 bases, with 15 bases separating them. The CDR3 covers 14 residues. The CDR3 region has the DNA TGTGCCAGCAGTATCTCCCCCGTGAGGGAGACCCAGTACTTC. This translates into CASSISPVRETQYF.

The sample holds a few counts of this clone. The rearrangement links TRBV7-8 to TRBJ2-1; tentatively, D is TRBD1 (7 bases). Germline CDR1 and CDR2: SGHVS and FQNEAQ. CDR3 length: 15 amino acids. Trimming took 3 bases from V and 4 from J, leaving 13 bases between them. In DNA form, the CDR3 reads TGTGCCAGCAGCTTTAGGTCAGGGGGGTACAATGAGCAGTTCTTC. Translated, it gives CASSFRSGGYNEQFF.

The CDR3 loop is CASSLPGGLNQETQYF. CDR3 nucleotides: TGTGCCAGCAGCTTACCGGGGGGACTAAACCAAGAGACCCAGTACTTC. The chain uses TRBV7-9 and TRBJ2-5, with 7 bases matching TRBD2. With V trimmed by 2 bases and J by 0 bases, 6 bases remained unmatched. The CDR3 is 16 amino acids. Germline V lookup: CDR1 SEHNR, CDR2 FQNEAQ (reference sequence).

The V call is TRBV5-5, the J call TRBJ1-1; D may be TRBD1 (6 bases). Germline CDR1 and CDR2: SGHKS and YYEKEE (reference sequence). Between the trimmed V and J ends, which lost 0 bases and 11 bases, there was a span of 17 bases. This CDR3 contains 14 residues. The CDR3 DNA reads TGTGCCAGCAGCTTGGATGCGGGGGCGCGTACCGCTTTCTTT. Protein: CASSLDAGARTAFF.

This clone has a count of ten or more. The chain uses TRBV4-3 and TRBJ1-2, with TRBD1 matching over 8 bases. Germline lookup yields CDR1 LGHNA and CDR2 YSLEER. The V and J ends lost 1 base and 8 bases, in that order; junction bases with no gene match: 15. The CDR3 has 17 amino acids. The CDR3 DNA reads TGCGCCAGCAGCCAAGGGACAGGGATCAATCCCTCGGTCGGCTACACCTTC. Protein sequence: CASSQGTGINPSVGYTF.

V and J are TRBV15 and TRBJ1-1; no definite D call. The CDR3 extends over 14 amino acids. Germline V gives CDR1 LNHNV, CDR2 YYDKDF (reference sequence). V lost 3 bases and J lost 1, with 9 bases in between. The CDR3 bases are TGTGCCACCAGCAGGGCCCGCCCGAACACTGAAGCTTTCTTT. Its translation is CATSRARPNTEAFF. Full variable domain (rest looked up from reference TRBV15 and TRBJ1-1): DAMVIQNPRYQVTQFGKPVTLSCSQTLNHNVMYWYQQKSSQAPKLLFHYYDKDFNNEADTPDNFQSRRPNTSFCFLDIRSPGLGDTAMYLCATSRARPNTEAFFGQGTRLTVV.

The rearrangement uses TRBV4-1 and TRBJ1-1; 7 nucleotides agree with TRBD1. Losses at the gene ends were 5 bases for V and 7 bases for J; bases not matched to a gene: 10. CDR1 is MGHRA and CDR2 is YSYEKL in the germline V gene. The length of the CDR3 is 14 residues. The CDR3 DNA sequence: TGCGCCAGCAGCTCCCGGGTACAGGGGCATGAAGCTTTCTTT. Residues: CASSSRVQGHEAFF.

The chain is built from TRBV2 and TRBJ1-6; no clear D gene. CDR3 length: 14 residues. Germline V gives CDR1 SNHLY, CDR2 FYNNEI. Trimming removed 3 bases from V and 7 bases from J, with 10 bases in between. CDR3 protein: CASSEIRKNSPLHF. The CDR3 DNA sequence: TGTGCCAGCAGTGAGATCAGGAAAAATTCACCCCTCCACTTT.

V and J are TRBV5-1 and TRBJ1-1; D gene ambiguous. The CDR3 covers 13 residues. CDR1 SGHRS and CDR2 YFSETQ come from the germline V gene. Trimming took 0 bases from V and 6 from J, leaving 9 bases between them. CDR3 DNA sequence: TGCGCCAGCAGCTTGGCTGGCATCGCTGAAGCTTTCTTT. It encodes CASSLAGIAEAFF.

V gene TRBV30 combines with J gene TRBJ1-1, with unresolved D. This CDR3 region has 11 residues. Germline values: CDR1 GTSNPN, CDR2 SVGIG (reference sequence). V lost 3 bases to trimming and J lost 7 bases, with 9 bases between them. CDR3 region: CAWRASGEAFF. The CDR3 bases are TGTGCCTGGAGAGCCAGCGGTGAAGCTTTCTTT.

This clone was detected once. The chain couples TRBV7-9 to TRBJ2-2, with 8 bases matching TRBD1. Per the germline V gene, CDR1 is SEHNR and CDR2 is FQNEAQ (reference sequence). The CDR3 is 15 amino acids. V lost 5 bases and J lost 4; bases outside the gene matches: 6. Written as DNA, the CDR3 is TGTGCCAGCAGCCTCGGACAGGGTGGCACCGGGGAGCTGTTTTTT. Encoded protein: CASSLGQGGTGELFF.

The chain links TRBV6-5 to TRBJ1-2; TRBD1 matches 7 bases. CDR1 MNHEY and CDR2 SVGAGI come from the germline V gene. Trimming at V came to 5 bases and at J to 7 bases, leaving 4 bases not matched to a gene. This CDR3 has 12 amino acids. The CDR3 protein is CASSNRGGGYTF. The CDR3 DNA reads TGTGCCAGCAGTAACAGGGGTGGTGGCTACACCTTC.

The chain uses TRBV5-1 and TRBJ2-2, with D tentatively TRBD1 (6 bases). CDR1 and CDR2 from the germline V gene are SGHRS and YFSETQ. The CDR3 contains 15 residues. V lost 5 bases and J 0 bases, leaving 11 bases between the germline ends. The CDR3 loop is CASRIGTTNTGELFF. The CDR3, as DNA: TGCGCCAGCAGGATCGGGACAACGAACACCGGGGAGCTGTTTTTT.

This chain joins TRBV4-2 and TRBJ2-3; D is ambiguous. CDR1 LGHNA and CDR2 YNFKEQ come from the germline V gene. Trimming cost V 0 bases and J 2 bases, with 9 bases left between them. The CDR3 is 15 residues long. The CDR3 DNA follows: TGTGCCAGCAGCCAAGATTACGTCTACACAGATACGCAGTATTTT. Translated, it gives CASSQDYVYTDTQYF.

This chain connects TRBV6-6 to TRBJ1-5; TRBD1 agrees at 9 bases. The CDR3 spans 15 residues. CDR1 is MNHNY and CDR2 is SVGAGI in the germline V gene (reference sequence). The trim removed 4 bases at V and 5 bases at J, leaving 6 bases unmatched. The CDR3 loop reads CASSFNRGRDQPQHF. The CDR3 region has the DNA TGTGCCAGCAGTTTCAACAGGGGGCGAGATCAGCCCCAGCATTTT.